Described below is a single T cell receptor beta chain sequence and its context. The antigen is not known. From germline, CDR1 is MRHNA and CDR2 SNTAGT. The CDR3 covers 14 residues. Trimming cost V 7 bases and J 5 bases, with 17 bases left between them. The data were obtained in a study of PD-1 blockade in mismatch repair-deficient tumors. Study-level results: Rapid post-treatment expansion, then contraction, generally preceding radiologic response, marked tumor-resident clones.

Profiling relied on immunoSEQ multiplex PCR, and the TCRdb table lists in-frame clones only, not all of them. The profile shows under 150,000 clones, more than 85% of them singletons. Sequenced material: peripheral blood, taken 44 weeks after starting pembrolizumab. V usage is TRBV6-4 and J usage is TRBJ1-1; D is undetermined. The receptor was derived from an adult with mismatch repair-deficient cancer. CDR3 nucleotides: TGTGCCAGCAAGGTTCACAGCCTCGGGACTGAAGCTTTCTTT. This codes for CASKVHSLGTEAFF.